Following are 25 T cell receptor beta chains from one sample sequenced in a study of blood T cell repertoires in COVID-19. Sequencing used immunoSEQ multiplex PCR; TCRdb keeps in-frame clones, though not all of them. The sample yields about 200,000 clones, around 81% seen once. Sequencing was done on a sample of PBMCs or T cells enriched from blood (not recorded which). These receptors came from a woman between 50 and 59 years old with acute COVID-19.

Only one count was recorded for this clone. V gene TRBV7-6 combines with J gene TRBJ2-1; 10 bases fit TRBD2. CDR3 length equals 15 residues. Trimming cost V 6 bases and J 3 bases; bases outside gene matches: 5. Looked up from germline, CDR1 is SGHVS and CDR2 is FNYEAQ. CDR3 DNA sequence: TGTGCCAGCAGGGATAGCGGGGGGCTCTACAATGAGCAGTTCTTC. Residues: CASRDSGGLYNEQFF.

The J gene is TRBJ2-5, the V gene TRBV27; perhaps TRBD1 as D (6 bases). The CDR3 length is 15 residues. V was clipped by 4 bases and J by 5 bases, with 17 bases between them. Germline CDR1 and CDR2: MNHEY and SMNVEV (reference sequence). The CDR3 DNA reads as TGTGCCAGCAGTTCTCTTGGGACAATTGGGGAGACCCAGTACTTC. Translation: CASSSLGTIGETQYF.

CDR3 in amino acids: CASSYSSRGSYEQYF. CDR3 nucleotides: TGTGCCAGCAGTTACTCCTCCAGGGGTTCCTACGAGCAGTACTTC. V is TRBV6-5 and J is TRBJ2-7; possibly TRBD1 for D (6 bases). The CDR3 consists of 15 residues. Germline V gives CDR1 MNHEY, CDR2 SVGAGI. V was cut by 0 bases and J by 1 base, with 10 bases left in between.

The chain carries TRBV11-2 and TRBJ2-1; 8 bases align to TRBD2. CDR3 length: 15 amino acids. V shed 4 bases and J 4 bases; nucleotides not matched to a gene: 6. Germline V CDR1 and CDR2: SGHAT, FQNNGV. The CDR3 region has the DNA TGTGCCAGCAGCTCCCTAAGCGGGGGATACAATGAGCAGTTCTTC. Its protein product is CASSSLSGGYNEQFF. Combining the CDR3 with reference TRBV11-2 and TRBJ2-1 gives the whole variable domain EAGVAQSPRYKIIEKRQSVAFWCNPISGHATLYWYQQILGQGPKLLIQFQNNGVVDDSQLPKDRFSAERLKGVDSTLKIQPAKLEDSAVYLCASSSLSGGYNEQFFGPGTRLTVL.

This clone appeared a few times. The chain links TRBV7-6 to TRBJ2-1; 7 bases align to TRBD1. Per the germline V gene, CDR1 is SGHVS and CDR2 is FNYEAQ. The CDR3 is 14 amino acids. Germline trimming cut 5 bases from V and 8 bases from J; bases unmatched to any gene: 9. CDR3 region: CASSTRQGRDEQFF. CDR3 DNA sequence: TGTGCCAGCAGCACCAGACAGGGACGGGATGAGCAGTTCTTC.

The chain is built from TRBV5-1 and TRBJ1-2; 7 bases are shared with TRBD1. CDR1 and CDR2 (germline): SGHRS, YFSETQ. The CDR3 loop spans 14 amino acids. Unmatched junction bases numbered 3, after V lost 3 bases and J lost 1 base. The CDR3 DNA is TGCGCCAGCAGCTGGGGACAGAGTAACTATGGCTACACCTTC. Translating it yields CASSWGQSNYGYTF. Supplemented by reference TRBV5-1 and TRBJ1-2, the full variable domain reads KAGVTQTPRYLIKTRGQQVTLSCSPISGHRSVSWYQQTPGQGLQFLFEYFSETQRNKGNFPGRFSGRQFSNSRSEMNVSTLELGDSALYLCASSWGQSNYGYTFGSGTRLTVV.

This chain connects TRBV7-9 to TRBJ2-3; no clear D gene. Deletions cut 6 bases from V and 2 bases from J, with 3 bases between. Germline assignment: CDR1 SEHNR and CDR2 FQNEAQ (reference sequence). CDR3 length: 11 amino acids. The CDR3 protein is CASSITDTQYF. The CDR3 nucleotides are TGTGCCAGCAGTATCACAGATACGCAGTATTTT.

This chain joins TRBV12-5 and TRBJ2-1; possibly TRBD2 for D (6 bases). The germline CDR1 and CDR2 sequences are LGHNT and FRNRAP. V was clipped by 5 bases and J by 0 bases, with 14 bases between them. CDR3 length: 16 residues. CDR3 DNA: TGTGCTAGTGGTCGCCGACGGCGGGACTCCTACAATGAGCAGTTCTTC. Protein product: CASGRRRRDSYNEQFF.

In its sample, this clone was seen a few times. This chain joins TRBV5-1 and TRBJ2-5; D remains unclear. The ends were cut back, 4 bases at V and 2 bases at J, with 15 bases in the middle. The CDR3 totals 15 residues. Germline loops: CDR1 SGHRS, CDR2 YFSETQ. CDR3 coding DNA: TGCGCCAGCAGCCCCCTTGGTAGCCTGCAAGAGACCCAGTACTTC. Protein product: CASSPLGSLQETQYF.

The gene calls are TRBV2 and TRBJ1-1; the match to TRBD1 covers 12 bases. Germline V gene data show CDR1 as SNHLY and CDR2 as FYNNEI. Trimming removed 6 bases from V and 5 bases from J; junction bases left unmatched: 13. The CDR3 extends over 17 amino acids. The CDR3 sequence is CASSRKPGQGAATEAFF. CDR3 coding DNA: TGTGCCAGCAGCCGTAAACCGGGACAGGGGGCAGCGACTGAAGCTTTCTTT.

This clone was picked up one time. The genes are TRBV6-6 and TRBJ1-1; 9 nucleotides match TRBD1. Trimming removed 5 bases from V and 1 base from J; junction bases left unmatched: 5. Germline loops: CDR1 MNHNY, CDR2 SVGAGI (reference sequence). The CDR3 consists of 15 residues. Here the CDR3 reads CASSPGQGTNTEAFF. Here the CDR3 DNA reads TGTGCCAGCAGTCCAGGACAGGGGACGAACACTGAAGCTTTCTTT.

The V call is TRBV2, the J call TRBJ2-1; TRBD2 matches at 12 bases. V lost 4 bases, J lost 3 bases, and 7 bases stayed unmatched. Germline loops: CDR1 SNHLY, CDR2 FYNNEI. CDR3 length: 17 residues. CDR3 loop: CASSAIRLAGVYNEQFF. CDR3 sequence (DNA): TGTGCCAGCAGTGCGATTAGACTAGCGGGGGTCTACAATGAGCAGTTCTTC.

The CDR3 bases are TGTGCCAGCTCACCAAATGCAGTCCTTTACGAGCAGTACTTC. This gives the protein CASSPNAVLYEQYF. The chain uses TRBV18 and TRBJ2-7; no firm D call. The V end lost 2 bases, the J end lost 4 bases, and 12 bases lay between the germline ends. CDR1 and CDR2 from the germline V gene are KGHSH and LQKENI. This CDR3 contains 14 residues.

The rearrangement uses TRBV19 and TRBJ1-1, with 7 bases fitting TRBD1. The CDR3 is 13 residues long. Looked up from germline, CDR1 is LNHDA and CDR2 is SQIVND (reference sequence). V was pared by 8 bases and J by 5 bases, with 8 bases of the junction left unmatched. CDR3 protein: CASARGLRTEAFF. The CDR3 nucleotides read TGTGCCAGTGCGAGGGGGCTCAGAACTGAAGCTTTCTTT.

At least ten counts were recorded for this clone. CDR3 amino acids: CASKFQGNNQPQHF. In DNA form, the CDR3 reads TGTGCCAGTAAATTTCAGGGAAACAATCAGCCCCAGCATTTT. The rearrangement uses TRBV19 and TRBJ1-5; TRBD1 might be the D (5 bases). The CDR3 is made up of 14 amino acids. The V gene lost 7 bases and the J gene lost 3 bases, with 13 bases spanning the gap. Looked up from germline, CDR1 is LNHDA and CDR2 is SQIVND (reference sequence). The entire variable domain, with the rest obtained from reference TRBV19 and TRBJ1-5, is as follows: DGGITQSPKYLFRKEGQNVTLSCEQNLNHDAMYWYRQDPGQGLRLIYYSQIVNDFQKGDIAEGYSVSREKKESFPLTVTSAQKNPTAFYLCASKFQGNNQPQHFGDGTRLSIL.

The chain combines TRBV7-2 with TRBJ2-7, with 7 nucleotides matching TRBD1. This CDR3 comprises 14 residues. The junction had 5 bases not matched to a gene; V was cut back by 5 bases and J by 1 base. CDR1 is SGHTA, CDR2 FQGNSA, per germline. The DNA of the CDR3 is TGTGCCAGCAGCGAACAGGGGTCGTCCTACGAGCAGTACTTC. It yields the protein CASSEQGSSYEQYF.

The chain couples TRBV28 to TRBJ1-2; D is possibly TRBD1 (5 bases). Trimming took 5 bases from V and 7 from J, leaving 17 bases between them. Looked up from germline, CDR1 is MDHEN and CDR2 is SYDVKM. The length of the CDR3 is 14 residues. The DNA for the CDR3 is TGTGCCAGCAGTACGCTAACGGGGGTTTTTGGCTACACCTTC. Its translation is CASSTLTGVFGYTF.

J is TRBJ2-4 and V is TRBV11-2; 7 bases are shared with TRBD2. Germline CDR1 and CDR2: SGHAT and FQNNGV. CDR3 size: 17 residues. V shed 4 bases, J shed 3 bases, and the junction held 12 bases outside the gene matches. The CDR3 DNA follows: TGTGCCAGCAGCTCTTCCGGGGGGTTTTGGGGCAAAAACATTCAGTACTTC. Translated: CASSSSGGFWGKNIQYF.

The table lists this clone with a few counts. V gene TRBV3-1 (or the pseudogene TRBV3-2) combines with J gene TRBJ1-3; TRBD1 matches 7 bases. The CDR3 is made up of 13 amino acids. Germline trimming cut 1 base from V and 11 bases from J; bases unmatched to any gene: 5. Germline V lookup: CDR1 LGHDT, CDR2 YNNKEL (reference sequence). The CDR3 protein is CASSQGTGLPIYF. CDR3 coding DNA: TGTGCCAGCAGCCAAGGGACAGGCCTCCCCATATATTTT.

The gene calls are TRBV18 and TRBJ1-1, with TRBD1 matching over 8 bases. CDR3 length: 14 amino acids. The V gene's germline CDR1 is KGHSH and CDR2 LQKENI. V lost 2 bases and J lost 11; bases outside the gene matches: 10. Here the CDR3 DNA reads TGTGCCAGCTCACCAAAGCAGGGGGCGGATGCGGCTTTCTTT. Translated, it gives CASSPKQGADAAFF. Looking up the rest from reference TRBV18 and TRBJ1-1 gives the full variable domain: NAGVMQNPRHLVRRRGQEARLRCSPMKGHSHVYWYRQLPEEGLKFMVYLQKENIIDESGMPKERFSAEFPKEGPSILRIQQVVRGDSAAYFCASSPKQGADAAFFGQGTRLTVV.

The CDR3 bases are TGCGCCAGCAGCTTGCAGGCCAGTAACTACGAGCAGTACTTC. Translation gives CASSLQASNYEQYF. The rearrangement joins TRBV5-1 to TRBJ2-7; no clear D. The V end lost 1 base, the J end lost 3 bases, and 11 bases lay between the germline ends. CDR3 size: 14 residues. Per germline, CDR1 SGHRS and CDR2 YFSETQ.

The V and J genes are TRBV6-2 or TRBV6-3 and TRBJ2-3, with TRBD1 matching over 7 bases. Germline CDR1 and CDR2: MNHEY and SVGEGT. The length of the CDR3 is 11 residues. The trim removed 5 bases at V and 8 bases at J, leaving 1 base unmatched. CDR3 amino acids: CASSRQGTQYF. The CDR3 DNA reads as TGTGCCAGCAGTCGACAGGGTACGCAGTATTTT.

The chain is built from TRBV27 and TRBJ2-3, with TRBD1 identical over 8 bases. From germline, CDR1 is MNHEY and CDR2 SMNVEV (reference sequence). This CDR3 region has 18 residues. The junction had 12 bases not matched to a gene; V was cut back by 0 bases and J by 4 bases. The CDR3 DNA reads as TGTGCCAGCAGTTTATCAGGTGGACAGGGTAAGGGACCAGATACGCAGTATTTT. Protein: CASSLSGGQGKGPDTQYF.

This clone has a handful of counts. The J gene is TRBJ1-2, the V gene TRBV18, with TRBD1 identical over 10 bases. V dropped 4 bases and J dropped 2; count of bases not matched to a gene: 4. The length of the CDR3 is 15 residues. The germline gives CDR1 KGHSH, CDR2 LQKENI. CDR3 in DNA: TGTGCCAGCTCACTGGGACAGGGGCAAAACTATGGCTACACCTTC. This translates into CASSLGQGQNYGYTF.

V is TRBV4-2 and J is TRBJ2-1; 7 bases align to TRBD2. Unmatched junction bases numbered 2, after V lost 0 bases and J lost 9 bases. The germline gives CDR1 LGHNA, CDR2 YNFKEQ. CDR3 length: 13 residues. Here the CDR3 reads CASSQEGGSEQFF. The CDR3 DNA follows: TGTGCCAGCAGCCAAGAGGGGGGGAGTGAGCAGTTCTTC.